These T cell receptor beta chains were read from a single sample in a study of neurological immune-mediated disorders. TCRdb used MiXCR to reprocess the 5' RACE reads, holding one entry per CDR3 protein. Seen here are 100,000 or so distinct CDR3 sequences, 3.5% observed once, and the top ten hold roughly 6%. The sequenced sample consisted of PBMCs. Source of these receptors: a woman aged 18-29 years with multiple sclerosis. Both conserved end residues are trimmed from each CDR3.

11	TRBV20-1	SAWAQLNTEAF
12	TRBV27	ASTSGPSTDTQY
13	TRBV20-1	SAAMDRGRNYGYT
11	TRBV5-6	ASTPTGRIGYT
12	TRBV5-5	ASSLRIDPYEQY
12	TRBV20-1	SASSRDGTDTQY
11	TRBV28	ASYDSGANVLT
11	TRBV12-3/TRBV12-4	ASNRGDNQPQH
13	TRBV30	AWIPDSNPNYGYT
14	TRBV5-1	ASSLAGTIPYNEQF
12	TRBV2	ASRPRGAGQPQH
11	TRBV20-1	SAILGISAEAF
12	TRBV19	ASSIVASNQPQH
15	TRBV11-2	ASSLGETGTSAYEQY
12	TRBV4-1	ASSQDARMETQY
13	TRBV5-1	ASSLATGQDYGYT
10	TRBV4-1	ASSQSFGSQY
12	TRBV12-3/TRBV12-4	ASSNERGAYEQY
11	TRBV7-2	ATEQGARNEQF
11	TRBV20-1	SAKRGGSYEQY
11	TRBV20-1	SAIRSGANVLT
13	TRBV6-2/TRBV6-3	ASSRVGTAFAEAF
10	TRBV12-3/TRBV12-4	ASSATRGEQF
11	TRBV7-2	ASSWGGVYEQY
13	TRBV19	ASRDRQSSYNEQF
13	TRBV27	ASSLSGPTDSGYT
13	TRBV6-2/TRBV6-3	ASSYPWAGAYEQY
13	TRBV5-1	ASSLEQGPNTEAF
12	TRBV9	ASSVRGQSYEQY
13	TRBV5-1	ASSGGQLVAGELF
11	TRBV9	ASSDQELIPAF
11	TRBV5-4	ASSTGLGETQY
15	TRBV4-1	ASSLLPGPQFLETQY
13	TRBV7-9	ASSHGLAGANEQF
9	TRBV12-3/TRBV12-4	ASRAATEQF
11	TRBV10-3	AISEGRYQPQH
14	TRBV18	ASSRTQGGSNQPQH
16	TRBV12-3/TRBV12-4	ASSRTLGQGAANTEAF
10	TRBV6-6	ASSYESYEQY
15	TRBV7-9	ASSGRDRELGNQPQH
12	TRBV2	ASSEALLGRERT
13	TRBV20-1	SAPGQRGRNQPQH
9	TRBV20-1	SARHLTGYT
14	TRBV5-1	ASSLGGRTGIDEQF
12	TRBV5-6	ASSWGGSYNEQF
12	TRBV29-1	SVGEISGANVLT
11	TRBV5-1	ASKRQGNTEAF
13	TRBV20-1	SARPLAGRQETQY
11	TRBV12-3/TRBV12-4	ASRGGREETQY
13	TRBV20-1	SALRLAGGWGEQF
11	TRBV3-1	ASSSHGSRGYT
11	TRBV12-3/TRBV12-4	ASSGQGGEKLF
14	TRBV6-5	ASSYSASGGVNEQF
14	TRBV5-5	ASSHRFGGGYNEQF